This T cell receptor (beta chain) came from a study of OX40 agonist ivuxolimab in advanced cancers. Study summary: Treatment of patients was with ivuxolimab, an agonistic anti-OX40 (CD134) antibody. The group had a mean age of about 60 years, ranged from about 20 to 85, and was 80% to 90% male. Study-level findings and limits: Clonal expansion was seen in CD4+ and CD8+ blood T cells by week 6 at 0.1 to 3.0 mg/kg.

Profiled with immunoSEQ multiplex PCR; TCRdb holds only in-frame clones, not every one. Of about 17,000 clones detected, 73% appear once; the ten largest clones hold about a quarter. The V and J ends lost 2 bases and 0 bases respectively, with 22 bases between them. Germline-derived CDR1 and CDR2 are SGHNT and YENEEA. The CDR3 is 20 amino acids. Of note for this clone: As yet, its antigen is unknown.

Here the sequenced sample was CD4+ or CD8+ T cells sorted from blood, taken in a trial of the OX40 agonist ivuxolimab. The chain joins TRBV11-3 to TRBJ2-2; D possibly corresponds to TRBD1 (5 bases). The receptor was derived from an adult with an advanced solid tumor such as melanoma, head and neck, liver or kidney cancer. CDR3 in amino acids: CASSLQWSTATTANTGELFF. The CDR3 DNA reads as TGTGCCAGCAGCTTACAGTGGTCGACAGCTACTACTGCGAACACCGGGGAGCTGTTTTTT.